Here is one T cell receptor beta chain with its context. Its antigen has not been determined. No clone much larger than this one lies a single base away; base qualities are absent. This specimen belongs to a study of beta chain features in type 1 diabetes listed by TCRdb under 2018. Context from the whole study: No differences in mean age, gender distribution, total cell number or subset yield were found between patients and healthy donors. A total of 90 million to 120 million sorted cells were examined across all samples, and a strong correlation was observed between cell number per subset and RNA yield. The study compared TCRB repertoires of sorted circulating CD4+ T cell subsets between recently diagnosed type 1 diabetes patients and matched healthy donors. Regulatory and stem cell-like memory subsets were obtained from only 8 patients and roughly eight healthy donors, while naive and central memory subsets were obtained from all 30 or so donors.

The entire isolated RNA was reverse transcribed using the High Capacity cDNA Reverse Transcription Kit, and thus expressed TCRB transcripts were sequenced. Deep immunoSEQ sequencing was applied to naive, central memory and regulatory T cell samples, giving an average of roughly 3.5 million total reads per sample. After sorted cells were lysed in RLT buffer, RNA was extracted with DNase-treated RNeasy Micro or Mini kits, with the choice depending on cell number. Each cell subset was processed separately to prevent cross-contamination, with patient and healthy donor samples processed together. The immunoSEQ multiplex PCR was used to amplify TCRB sequences from cDNA, yielding 87-bp fragments that span the CDR3 region. Sequencing of the amplicons was performed on the Illumina HiSeq platform. In the source study's methods: PCR bias was computationally corrected using synthetic template baselines, reads within Hamming distance 2 were collapsed, and singletons that could not be merged were discarded. Reads were aligned against IMGT to assign V, D and J genes, CDR3 length and insertions or deletions at six rearrangement sites. Within each subset, clonotype counts were normalized to sorted cell number, and only after that were true diversity and Gini coefficients computed with the tcR R package. Repertoire sharing was quantified using the overlap coefficient calculated on TCRB nucleotide sequences. Out-of-frame TCRB sequences from naive cells were analyzed as a proxy for the pre-selection repertoire. The table was pulled from immuneACCESS by TCRdb, which kept in-frame rearrangements only. Such tables lose some clones; where checked, under half of the loss comes from unresolved V genes, and the rest has no known cause. V and J calls and clone size follow that table, whereas D and trimming were derived from the DNA. The sample yields some 350,000 clones; roughly 13% were counted once. The top ten hold 0.015% of the sample.

Study-level results and caveats: Because cDNA rather than genomic DNA was sequenced, highly expressing activated cells could have been over-represented, although no difference in activation and CD3 levels was found between groups. Patients with type 1 diabetes made fewer insertions and deleted more nucleotides at VDJ recombination sites, implying thymic rearrangement abnormalities. A moderate but significant shortening of TCRB CDR3 length was observed in type 1 diabetes patients in all four CD4+ subsets. Because the HLA sub-analyses included only small numbers of individuals, any influence of HLA type on TCRB rearrangement was left unresolved. Shorter templates might be favored by PCR, yet because patient and control samples were amplified and corrected together, any such skew would affect both groups equally. Naive, central memory and regulatory TCRB repertoires appeared to be more alike among patients than among healthy donors.

Deletion took 5 bases off V and 1 base off J, with a span of 5 bases between the germline ends. The CDR3 measures 12 amino acids from cysteine to phenylalanine. Only the CDR3 region is kept as DNA, spanning 36 bases read in frame from base 1. From the germline V gene, CDR1 is ENHRY and CDR2 is SYGVKD. A single peripheral blood draw of approximately 110 mL on average was collected from each donor into heparinised tubes. Naive, central memory, regulatory and stem cell-like memory CD4+ T cells were sorted on a BD FACSAria II using a panel including CD45RO, CCR7, CD25, CD127, CD95 and CD27. All sorted populations exceeded 95% purity. Right away, PBMCs were isolated by Lymphoprep density gradient centrifugation and were stained directly, with no culture step. To minimize batch effects, samples were stained and sorted in pairs, one healthy donor with one patient per experiment.

The sequence derives from a woman in her late teens or twenties with type 1 diabetes. Sequenced sample: naive CD4+ T cells from blood. The meaning of the sample's cell subset or site label: true naive CD4+ T cells. The chain is assembled from TRBV10-3 and TRBJ2-5, with no confidently assigned D gene. The DNA reads as follows: TGTGCCATCAGTTACAGCCAAGAGACCCAGTACTTC. The translation is CAISYSQETQYF.